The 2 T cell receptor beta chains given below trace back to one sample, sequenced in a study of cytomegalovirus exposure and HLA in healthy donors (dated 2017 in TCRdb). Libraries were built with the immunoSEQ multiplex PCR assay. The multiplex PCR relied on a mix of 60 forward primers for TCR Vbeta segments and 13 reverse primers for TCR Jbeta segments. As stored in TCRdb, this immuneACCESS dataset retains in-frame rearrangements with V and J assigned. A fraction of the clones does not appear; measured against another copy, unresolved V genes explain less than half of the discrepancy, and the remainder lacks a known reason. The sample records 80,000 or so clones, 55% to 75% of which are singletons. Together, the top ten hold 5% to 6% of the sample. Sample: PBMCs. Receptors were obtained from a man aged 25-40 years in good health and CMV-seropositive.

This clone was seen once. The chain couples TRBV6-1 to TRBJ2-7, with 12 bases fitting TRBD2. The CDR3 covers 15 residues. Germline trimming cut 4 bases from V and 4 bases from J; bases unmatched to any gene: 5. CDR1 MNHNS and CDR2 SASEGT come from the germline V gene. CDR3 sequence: CASSVEGTSGYEQYF. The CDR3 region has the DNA TGTGCCAGCAGTGTCGAGGGGACTAGCGGGTACGAGCAGTACTTC.

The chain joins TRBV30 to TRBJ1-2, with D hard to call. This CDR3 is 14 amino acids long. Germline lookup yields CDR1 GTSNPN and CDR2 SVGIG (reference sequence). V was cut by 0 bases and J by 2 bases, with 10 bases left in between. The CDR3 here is CAWSVLEGNYGYTF. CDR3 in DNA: TGTGCCTGGAGTGTACTCGAGGGAAACTATGGCTACACCTTC.